This T cell receptor (beta chain) was observed in a study of cytomegalovirus exposure and HLA in healthy donors. This clone was found once. PCR employed 60 Vbeta and 13 Jbeta primers. Here immunoSEQ multiplex PCR was the method, and the copy in TCRdb shows in-frame clones only, minus some. Seen here are around 100,000 clones, around 79% observed once, and the top ten hold roughly 4%. V was cut by 0 bases and J by 3 bases, with 18 bases left in between. Germline CDR1 is SGHDT and CDR2 is YYEEEE. The CDR3 contains 17 residues. The source is a middle-aged man in good health and CMV-seropositive. The specimen was PBMCs. The chain uses TRBV5-6 and TRBJ1-2, with TRBD1 as a possible D gene (6 bases). The CDR3 region is CASSLGTGSRVDYGYTF. In nucleotides, the CDR3 is TGTGCCAGCAGCTTGGGAACAGGGAGCCGCGTGGACTATGGCTACACCTTC.